This T cell receptor beta chain originates from a study of shared clonotypes between healthy human individuals. Study as a whole: CD8 memory received one plate per donor, CD8 naive two, CD4 memory three and CD4 naive three.

Deep was the level used in running the assay. The method was immunoSEQ multiplex PCR; TCRdb's version includes in-frame clones alone and lacks a portion of them. The sample contains 300,000 to 350,000 clones, 73% of which appear only once. The CDR3 is 15 residues long. Looked up from germline, CDR1 is MNHNS and CDR2 is SASEGT. The V end lost 5 bases, the J end lost 4 bases, and 15 bases lay between the germline ends. Study observations and caveats: Rarefaction indicated that sorted-subset sequencing remained incomplete although depth was large. It was expected that sequencing depth would affect clonotype sharing among donors.

As for this clone: What it binds is not known.

The gene calls are TRBV6-1 and TRBJ1-5; a possible D gene is TRBD1 (5 bases). The sequence derives from a man younger than 40 in good health. The sample was memory CD4+ T cells sorted from blood. This sample's subset: CD45RA-negative fraction. The CDR3 reads CASSMTLGPNQPQHF. The CDR3 nucleotides are TGTGCCAGCAGTATGACCCTGGGGCCTAATCAGCCCCAGCATTTT.